This TCR beta chain emerged from a study of blood T cells in healthy people across ages. Findings and caveats of the study: Samples with more naive T cells showed higher observed beta diversity. More naive CD4+ cells and higher diversity marked long-lived donors relative to aged donors. PBMCs were not sorted, which prevented a conclusive comparison of naive versus antigen-experienced cells.

V lost 2 bases and J lost 0, with 5 bases in between. The CDR3 loop spans 14 amino acids. The germline V gene encodes CDR1 LGHNA and CDR2 YSLEER. The second PCR ran roughly 6 to 11 cycles with a sample-barcoded 5' primer and J-beta primers. TCRdb ran MiXCR on the 5' RACE reads and lists one entry per CDR3 protein. The sample has about 800,000 distinct CDR3 sequences; more than 45% are singletons. This clonotype was found a few times. Its antigen is undetermined. The sequencing input was blood. The chain uses TRBV4-3 and TRBJ2-1; D is ambiguous. This TCR was sampled from a man aged 25-40 years in good health. CDR3 sequence reads: CASSQQSSYNEQFF. As DNA, the CDR3 is TGCGCCAGCAGCCAACAAAGCTCCTACAATGAGCAGTTCTTC.